In its sample, the clone carrying this T cell receptor (beta chain) was seen many times. Its target is not known. This CDR3 has 14 residues. CDR1 and CDR2 from the germline V gene are DFQATT and SNEGSKA (reference sequence). The trim removed 6 bases at V and 7 bases at J, leaving 10 bases unmatched. Every patient was untreated before thyroid surgery. The sample belongs to a study of metastatic and nonmetastatic thyroid tumors. Across the study: Malignant thyroid and benign thyroid patients provided blood and tumor or nodule tissue whose repertoires were compared. The study, taken as a whole, reports: Relative to benign nodules, malignant thyroid tumors were reportedly characterized by significantly elevated TCR beta diversity in blood and tumor.

TCRdb re-clonotyped the PCR reads through MiXCR. This sample has 91,000 or so clones, with roughly 13% found just once. The sample taken for sequencing was blood. The TCR was taken from a female donor with papillary thyroid cancer or a benign thyroid nodule (not recorded which). Some clones in this sample may be carry-over from other donors' samples. The chain joins TRBV20-1 to TRBJ1-4; 8 bases agree with TRBD1. The CDR3 loop reads CSAEDGTGSEKLFF. CDR3 nucleotide sequence: TGCAGTGCAGAAGACGGGACAGGTAGTGAAAAACTGTTTTTT.